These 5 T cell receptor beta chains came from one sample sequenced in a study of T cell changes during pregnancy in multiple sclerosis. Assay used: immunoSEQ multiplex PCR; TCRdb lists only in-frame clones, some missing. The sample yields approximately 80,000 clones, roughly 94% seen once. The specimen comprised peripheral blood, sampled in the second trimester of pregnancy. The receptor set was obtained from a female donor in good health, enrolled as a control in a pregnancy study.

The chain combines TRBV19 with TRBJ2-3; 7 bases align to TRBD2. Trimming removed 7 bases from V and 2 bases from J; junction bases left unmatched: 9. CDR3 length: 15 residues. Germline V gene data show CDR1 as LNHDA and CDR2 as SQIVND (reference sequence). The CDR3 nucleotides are TGTGCCAGTACCGATGGGGGGGATAACACAGATACGCAGTATTTT. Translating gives CASTDGGDNTDTQYF.

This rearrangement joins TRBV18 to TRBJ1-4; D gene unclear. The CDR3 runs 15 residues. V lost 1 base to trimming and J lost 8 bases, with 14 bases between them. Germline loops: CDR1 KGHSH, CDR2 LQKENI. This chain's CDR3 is CASSPLSQRGEKLFF. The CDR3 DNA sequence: TGTGCCAGCTCACCACTCTCCCAAAGAGGGGAAAAACTGTTTTTT.

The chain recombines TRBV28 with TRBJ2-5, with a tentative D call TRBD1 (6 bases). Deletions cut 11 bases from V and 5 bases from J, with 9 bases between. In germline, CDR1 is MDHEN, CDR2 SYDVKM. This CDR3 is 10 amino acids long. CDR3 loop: CALGAETQYF. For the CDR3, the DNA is TGTGCCCTGGGGGCTGAGACCCAGTACTTC. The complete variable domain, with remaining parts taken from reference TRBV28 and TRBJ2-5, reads DVKVTQSSRYLVKRTGEKVFLECVQDMDHENMFWYRQDPGLGLRLIYFSYDVKMKEKGDIPEGYSVSREKKERFSLILESASTNQTSMYLCALGAETQYFGPGTRLLVL.

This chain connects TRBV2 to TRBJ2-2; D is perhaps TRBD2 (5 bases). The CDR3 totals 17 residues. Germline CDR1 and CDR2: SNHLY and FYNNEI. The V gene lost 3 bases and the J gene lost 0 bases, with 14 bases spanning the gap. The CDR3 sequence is CASSDGVARTNTGELFF. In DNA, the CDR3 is TGTGCCAGCAGTGATGGAGTAGCGCGAACGAACACCGGGGAGCTGTTTTTT.

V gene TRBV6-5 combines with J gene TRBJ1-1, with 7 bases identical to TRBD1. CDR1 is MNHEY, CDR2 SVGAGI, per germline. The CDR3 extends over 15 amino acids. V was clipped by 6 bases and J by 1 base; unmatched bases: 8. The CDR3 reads CASRTGRGRNTEAFF. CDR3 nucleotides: TGTGCCAGCAGGACAGGGAGAGGACGGAACACTGAAGCTTTCTTT.